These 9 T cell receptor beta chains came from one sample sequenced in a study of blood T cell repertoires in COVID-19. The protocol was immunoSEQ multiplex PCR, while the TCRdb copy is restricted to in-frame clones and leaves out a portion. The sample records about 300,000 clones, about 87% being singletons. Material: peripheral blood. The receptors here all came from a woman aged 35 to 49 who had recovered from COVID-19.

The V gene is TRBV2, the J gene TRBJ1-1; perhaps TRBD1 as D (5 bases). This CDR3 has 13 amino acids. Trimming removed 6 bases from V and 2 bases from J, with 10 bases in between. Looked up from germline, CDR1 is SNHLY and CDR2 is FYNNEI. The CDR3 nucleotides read TGTGCCAGCAGGCGGGACTTTAACACTGAAGCTTTCTTT. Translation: CASRRDFNTEAFF.

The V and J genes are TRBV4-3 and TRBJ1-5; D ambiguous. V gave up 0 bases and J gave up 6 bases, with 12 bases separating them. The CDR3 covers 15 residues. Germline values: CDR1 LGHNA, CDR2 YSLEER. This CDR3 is CASSQDLQVGQPQHF. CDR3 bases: TGCGCCAGCAGCCAAGATCTTCAGGTGGGTCAGCCCCAGCATTTT.

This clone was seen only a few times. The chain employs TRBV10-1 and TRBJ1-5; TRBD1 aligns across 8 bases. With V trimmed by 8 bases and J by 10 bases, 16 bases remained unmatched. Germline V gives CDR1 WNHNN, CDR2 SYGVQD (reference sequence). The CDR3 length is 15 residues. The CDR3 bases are TGCGCCAGCGGGGGACAGGCCCCGGGTGGGTATCCCCAGCATTTT. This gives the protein CASGGQAPGGYPQHF.

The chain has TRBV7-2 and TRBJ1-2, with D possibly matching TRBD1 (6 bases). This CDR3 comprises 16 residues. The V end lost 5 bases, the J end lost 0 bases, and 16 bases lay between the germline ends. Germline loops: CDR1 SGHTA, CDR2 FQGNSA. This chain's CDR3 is CASSPRAGAPNYGYTF. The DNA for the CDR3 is TGTGCCAGCAGCCCCAGGGCAGGGGCGCCTAACTATGGCTACACCTTC.

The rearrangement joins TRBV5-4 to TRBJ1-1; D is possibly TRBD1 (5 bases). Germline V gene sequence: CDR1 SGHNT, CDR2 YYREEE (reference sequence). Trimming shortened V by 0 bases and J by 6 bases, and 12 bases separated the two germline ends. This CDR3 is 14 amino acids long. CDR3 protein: CASSLGRGLPEAFF. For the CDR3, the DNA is TGTGCCAGCAGCTTGGGACGGGGGTTACCTGAAGCTTTCTTT.

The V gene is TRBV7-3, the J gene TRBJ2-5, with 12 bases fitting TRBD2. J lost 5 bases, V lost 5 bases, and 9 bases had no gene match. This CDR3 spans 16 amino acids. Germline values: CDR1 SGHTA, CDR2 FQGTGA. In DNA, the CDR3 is TGTGCCAGCAGCCCGGGACTAGCGGGCCCCCGGGAGACCCAGTACTTC. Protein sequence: CASSPGLAGPRETQYF.

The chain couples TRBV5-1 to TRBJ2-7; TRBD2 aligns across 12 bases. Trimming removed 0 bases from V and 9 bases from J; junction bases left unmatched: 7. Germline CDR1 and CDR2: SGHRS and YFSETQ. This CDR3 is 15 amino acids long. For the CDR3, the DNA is TGCGCCAGCAGCTTGGGTACTAGCGGGGGGCCCAGGCAGTACTTC. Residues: CASSLGTSGGPRQYF.

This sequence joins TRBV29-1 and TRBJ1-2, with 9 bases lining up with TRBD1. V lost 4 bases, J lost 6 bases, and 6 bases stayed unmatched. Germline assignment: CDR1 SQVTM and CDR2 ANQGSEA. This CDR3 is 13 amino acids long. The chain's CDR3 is CSVVGTGYDGYTF. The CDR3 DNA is TGCAGCGTTGTGGGGACAGGGTATGATGGCTACACCTTC. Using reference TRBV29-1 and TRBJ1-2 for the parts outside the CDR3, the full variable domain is SAVISQKPSRDICQRGTSLTIQCQVDSQVTMMFWYRQQPGQSLTLIATANQGSEATYESGFVIDKFPISRPNLTFSTLTVSNMSPEDSSIYLCSVVGTGYDGYTFGSGTRLTVV.

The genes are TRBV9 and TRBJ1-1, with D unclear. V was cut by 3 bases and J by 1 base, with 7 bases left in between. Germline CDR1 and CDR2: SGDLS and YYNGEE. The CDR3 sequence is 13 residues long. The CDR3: CASSAHTNTEAFF. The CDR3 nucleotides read TGTGCCAGCAGCGCTCACACGAACACTGAAGCTTTCTTT.